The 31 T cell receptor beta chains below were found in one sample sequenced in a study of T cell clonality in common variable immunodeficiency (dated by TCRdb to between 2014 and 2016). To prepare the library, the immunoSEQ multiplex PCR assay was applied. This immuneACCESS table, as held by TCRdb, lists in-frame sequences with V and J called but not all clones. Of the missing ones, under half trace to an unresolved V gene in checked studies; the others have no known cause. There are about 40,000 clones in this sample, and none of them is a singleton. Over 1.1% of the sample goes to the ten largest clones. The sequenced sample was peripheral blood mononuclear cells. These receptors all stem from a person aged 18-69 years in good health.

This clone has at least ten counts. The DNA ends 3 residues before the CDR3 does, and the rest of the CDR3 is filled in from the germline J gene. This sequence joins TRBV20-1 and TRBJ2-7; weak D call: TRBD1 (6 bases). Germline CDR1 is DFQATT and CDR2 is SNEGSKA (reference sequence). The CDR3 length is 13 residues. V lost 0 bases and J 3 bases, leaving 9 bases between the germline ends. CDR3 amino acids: CSARDWDNYEQYF. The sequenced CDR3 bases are TGCAGTGCTAGAGACTGGGACAACTACGAG.

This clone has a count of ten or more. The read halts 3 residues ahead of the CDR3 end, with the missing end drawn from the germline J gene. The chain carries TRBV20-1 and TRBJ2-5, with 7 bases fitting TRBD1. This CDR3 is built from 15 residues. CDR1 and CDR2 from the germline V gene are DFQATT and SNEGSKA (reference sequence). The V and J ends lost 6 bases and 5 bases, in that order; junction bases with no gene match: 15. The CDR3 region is CSADTGERFGETQYF. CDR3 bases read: TGCAGTGCCGATACAGGGGAGCGGTTCGGGGAGACC.

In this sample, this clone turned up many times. Here the CDR3 reads CASSAPGLAGADTQYF. The CDR3 DNA, read in part, is TGTGCCAGCAGCGCCCCGGGACTAGCGGGAGCAGATACG. J is TRBJ2-3 and V is TRBV9, with 14 bases identical to TRBD2. The read terminates 3 residues before the CDR3 end, so the remaining end is supplied by the germline J gene. In germline, CDR1 is SGDLS, CDR2 YYNGEE. The CDR3 is 16 residues long. V dropped 3 bases and J dropped 4; count of bases not matched to a gene: 4. The full variable domain, its missing parts supplied by reference TRBV9 and TRBJ2-3, is DSGVTQTPKHLITATGQRVTLRCSPRSGDLSVYWYQQSLDQGLQFLIQYYNGEERAKGNILERFSAQQFPDLHSELNLSSLELGDSALYFCASSAPGLAGADTQYFGPGTRLTVL.

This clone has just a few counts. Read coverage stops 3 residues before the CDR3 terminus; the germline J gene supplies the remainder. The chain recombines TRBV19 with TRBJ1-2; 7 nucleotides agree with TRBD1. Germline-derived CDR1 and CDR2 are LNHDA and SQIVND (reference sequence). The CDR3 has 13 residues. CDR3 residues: CASSTLQGSDYTF. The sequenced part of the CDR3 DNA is TGTGCCAGTAGTACCTTACAGGGGAGCGAC. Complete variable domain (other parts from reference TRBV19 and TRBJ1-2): DGGITQSPKYLFRKEGQNVTLSCEQNLNHDAMYWYRQDPGQGLRLIYYSQIVNDFQKGDIAEGYSVSREKKESFPLTVTSAQKNPTAFYLCASSTLQGSDYTFGSGTRLTVV.

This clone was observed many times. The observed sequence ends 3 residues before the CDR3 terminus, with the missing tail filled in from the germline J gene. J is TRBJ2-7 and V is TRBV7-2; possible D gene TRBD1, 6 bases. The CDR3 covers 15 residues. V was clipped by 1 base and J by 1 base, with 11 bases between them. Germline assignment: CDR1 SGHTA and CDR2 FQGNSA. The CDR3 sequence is CASSLGIQGSYEQYF. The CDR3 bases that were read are TGTGCCAGCAGCTTAGGGATCCAGGGGTCCTACGAG.

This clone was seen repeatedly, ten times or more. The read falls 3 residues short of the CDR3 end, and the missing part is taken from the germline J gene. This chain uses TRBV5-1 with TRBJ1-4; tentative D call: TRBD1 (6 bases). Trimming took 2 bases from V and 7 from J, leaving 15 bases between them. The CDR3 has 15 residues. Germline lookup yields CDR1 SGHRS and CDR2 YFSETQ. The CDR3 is CASSLTGQGLEKLFF. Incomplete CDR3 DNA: TGCGCCAGCAGCTTAACGGGGCAGGGGCTTGAAAAA.

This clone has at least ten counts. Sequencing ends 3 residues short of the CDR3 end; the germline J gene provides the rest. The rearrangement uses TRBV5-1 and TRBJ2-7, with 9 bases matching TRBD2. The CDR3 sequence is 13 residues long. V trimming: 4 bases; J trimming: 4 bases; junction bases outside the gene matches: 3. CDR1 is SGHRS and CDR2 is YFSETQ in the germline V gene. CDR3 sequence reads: CASSMTSGYEQYF. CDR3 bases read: TGCGCCAGCAGCATGACTAGCGGATACGAG.

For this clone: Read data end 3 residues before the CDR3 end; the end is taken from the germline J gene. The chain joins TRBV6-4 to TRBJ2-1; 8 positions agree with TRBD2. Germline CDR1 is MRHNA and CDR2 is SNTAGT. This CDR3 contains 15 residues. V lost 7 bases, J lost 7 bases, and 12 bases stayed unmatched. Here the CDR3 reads CASMQTSDQGNEQFF. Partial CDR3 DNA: TGTGCCAGCATGCAGACTAGCGATCAAGGTAATGAG.

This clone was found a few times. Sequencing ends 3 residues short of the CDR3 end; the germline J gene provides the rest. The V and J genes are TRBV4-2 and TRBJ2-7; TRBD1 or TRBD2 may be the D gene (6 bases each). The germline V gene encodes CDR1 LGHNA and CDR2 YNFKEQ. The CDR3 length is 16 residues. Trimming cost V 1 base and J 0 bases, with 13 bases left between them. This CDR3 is CASSQARGGGSYEQYF. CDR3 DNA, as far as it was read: TGTGCCAGCAGCCAAGCGAGAGGGGGAGGCTCCTACGAG.

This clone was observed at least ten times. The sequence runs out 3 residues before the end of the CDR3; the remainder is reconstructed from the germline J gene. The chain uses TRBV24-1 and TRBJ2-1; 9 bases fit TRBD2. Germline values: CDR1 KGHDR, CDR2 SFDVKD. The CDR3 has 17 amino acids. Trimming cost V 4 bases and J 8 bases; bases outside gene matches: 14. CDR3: CATSDLEGTSLGDEQFF. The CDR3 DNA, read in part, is TGTGCCACCAGTGACCTGGAGGGGACTAGCCTCGGAGATGAG.

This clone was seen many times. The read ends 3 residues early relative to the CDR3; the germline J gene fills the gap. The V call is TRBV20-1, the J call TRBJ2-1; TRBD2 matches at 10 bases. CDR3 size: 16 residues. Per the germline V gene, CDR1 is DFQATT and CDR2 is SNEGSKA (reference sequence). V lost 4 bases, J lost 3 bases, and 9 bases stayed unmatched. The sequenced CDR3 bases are TGCAGTGCTAACAAACTAGCGGGATTGGACTACAATGAG. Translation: CSANKLAGLDYNE. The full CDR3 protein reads CSANKLAGLDYNEQFF.

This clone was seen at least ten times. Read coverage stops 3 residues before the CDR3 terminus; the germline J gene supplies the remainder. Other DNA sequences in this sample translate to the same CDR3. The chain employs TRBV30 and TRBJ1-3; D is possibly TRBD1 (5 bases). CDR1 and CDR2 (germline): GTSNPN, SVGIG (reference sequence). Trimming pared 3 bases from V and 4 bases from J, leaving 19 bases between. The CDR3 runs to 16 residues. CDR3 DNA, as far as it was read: TGTGCCTGGAGCGGTATTCGGGAGGGGTACGGAAACACC. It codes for CAWSGIREGYGNT. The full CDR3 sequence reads CAWSGIREGYGNTIYF.

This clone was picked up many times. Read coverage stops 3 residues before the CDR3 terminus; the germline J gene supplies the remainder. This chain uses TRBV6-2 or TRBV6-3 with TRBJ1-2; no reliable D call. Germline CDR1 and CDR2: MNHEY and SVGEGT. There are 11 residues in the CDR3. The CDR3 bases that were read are TGTGCCAGCAGTTACCCCGTCGGC. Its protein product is CASSYPVG. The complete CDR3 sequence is CASSYPVGYTF.

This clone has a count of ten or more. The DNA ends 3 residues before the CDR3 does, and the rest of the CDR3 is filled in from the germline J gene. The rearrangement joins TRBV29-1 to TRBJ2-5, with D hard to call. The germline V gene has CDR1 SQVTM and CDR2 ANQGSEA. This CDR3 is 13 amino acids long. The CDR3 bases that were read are TGCAGTGCGCTGGGCGCTTCCCAAGAGACC. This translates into CSALGASQET. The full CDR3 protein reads CSALGASQETQYF.

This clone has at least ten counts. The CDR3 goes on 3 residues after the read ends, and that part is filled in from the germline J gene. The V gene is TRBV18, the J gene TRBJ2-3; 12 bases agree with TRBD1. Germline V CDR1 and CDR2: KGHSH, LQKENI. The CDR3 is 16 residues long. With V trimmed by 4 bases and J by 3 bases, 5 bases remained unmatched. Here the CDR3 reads CASSLPGQGATDTQYF. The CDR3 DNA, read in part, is TGTGCCAGCTCACTTCCGGGACAGGGGGCGACAGATACG.

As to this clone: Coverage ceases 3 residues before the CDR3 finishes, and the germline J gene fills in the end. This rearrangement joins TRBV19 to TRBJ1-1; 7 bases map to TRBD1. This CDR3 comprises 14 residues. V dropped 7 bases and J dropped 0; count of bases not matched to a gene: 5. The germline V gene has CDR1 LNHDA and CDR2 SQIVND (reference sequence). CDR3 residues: CASTQGQMNTEAFF. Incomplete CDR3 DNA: TGTGCCAGTACCCAGGGACAGATGAACACTGAA.

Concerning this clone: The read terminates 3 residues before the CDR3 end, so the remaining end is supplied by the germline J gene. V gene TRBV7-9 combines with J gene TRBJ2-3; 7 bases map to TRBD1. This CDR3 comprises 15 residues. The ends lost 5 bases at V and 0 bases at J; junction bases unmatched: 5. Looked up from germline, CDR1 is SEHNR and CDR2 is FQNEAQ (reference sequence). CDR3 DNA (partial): TGTGCCAGCAGCCGACAGGGCCTTAGCACAGATACG. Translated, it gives CASSRQGLSTDT. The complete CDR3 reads CASSRQGLSTDTQYF.

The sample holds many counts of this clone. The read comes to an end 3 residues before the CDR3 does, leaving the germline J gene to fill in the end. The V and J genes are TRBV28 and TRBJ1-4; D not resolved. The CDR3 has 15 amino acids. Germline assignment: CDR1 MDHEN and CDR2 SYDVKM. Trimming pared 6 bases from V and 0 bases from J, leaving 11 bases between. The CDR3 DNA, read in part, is TGTGCCAGCAGCTTTTCGGGTTCAACTAATGAAAAA. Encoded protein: CASSFSGSTNEK. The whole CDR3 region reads CASSFSGSTNEKLFF.

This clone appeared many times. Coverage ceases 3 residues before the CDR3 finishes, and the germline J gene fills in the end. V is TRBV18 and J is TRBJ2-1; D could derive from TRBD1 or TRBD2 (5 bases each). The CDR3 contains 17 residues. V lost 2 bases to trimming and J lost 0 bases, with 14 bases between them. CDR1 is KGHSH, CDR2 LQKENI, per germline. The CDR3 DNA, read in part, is TGTGCCAGCTCACCAGAGGGGTTCAACCCCTCCTACAATGAG. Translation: CASSPEGFNPSYNE. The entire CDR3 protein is CASSPEGFNPSYNEQFF.

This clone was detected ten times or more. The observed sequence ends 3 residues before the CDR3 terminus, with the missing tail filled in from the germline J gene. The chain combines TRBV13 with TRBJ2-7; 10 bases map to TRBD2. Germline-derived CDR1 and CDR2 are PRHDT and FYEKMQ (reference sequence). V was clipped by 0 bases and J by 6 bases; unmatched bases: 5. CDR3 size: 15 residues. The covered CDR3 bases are TGTGCCAGCAGCTTAGGGGCGCTAGCGGGAGCCGAG. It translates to CASSLGALAGAE. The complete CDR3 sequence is CASSLGALAGAEQYF.

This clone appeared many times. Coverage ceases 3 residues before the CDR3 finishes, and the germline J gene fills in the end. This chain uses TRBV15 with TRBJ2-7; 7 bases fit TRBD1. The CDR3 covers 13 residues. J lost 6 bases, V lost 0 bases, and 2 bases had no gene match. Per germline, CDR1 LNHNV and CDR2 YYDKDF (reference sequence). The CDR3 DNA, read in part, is TGTGCCACCAGCAGAGACAGGGACAGCGAG. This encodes CATSRDRDSE. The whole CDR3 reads CATSRDRDSEQYF.

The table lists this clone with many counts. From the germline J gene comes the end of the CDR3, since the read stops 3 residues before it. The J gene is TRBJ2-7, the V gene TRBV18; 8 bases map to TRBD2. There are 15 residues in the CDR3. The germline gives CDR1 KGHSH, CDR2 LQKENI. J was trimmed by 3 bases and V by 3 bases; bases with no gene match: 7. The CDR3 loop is CASSPTRSGSYEQYF. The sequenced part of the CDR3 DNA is TGTGCCAGCTCACCCACAAGAAGCGGGAGCTACGAG.

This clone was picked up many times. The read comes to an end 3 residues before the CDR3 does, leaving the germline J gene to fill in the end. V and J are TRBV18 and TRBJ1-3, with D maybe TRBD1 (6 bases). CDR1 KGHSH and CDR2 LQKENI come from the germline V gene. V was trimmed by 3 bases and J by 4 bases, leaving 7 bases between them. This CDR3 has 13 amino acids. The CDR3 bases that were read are TGTGCCAGCTCACCGGACAGCGGAAACACC. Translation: CASSPDSGNT. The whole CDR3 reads CASSPDSGNTIYF.

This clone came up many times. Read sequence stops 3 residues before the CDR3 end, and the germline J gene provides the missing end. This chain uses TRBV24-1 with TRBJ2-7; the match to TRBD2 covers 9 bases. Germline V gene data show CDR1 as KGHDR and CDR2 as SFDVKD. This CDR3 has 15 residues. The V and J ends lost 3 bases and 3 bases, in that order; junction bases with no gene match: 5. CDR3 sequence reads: CATSDTGTSHYEQYF. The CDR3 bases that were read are TGTGCCACCAGTGATACAGGGACTAGCCACTACGAG.

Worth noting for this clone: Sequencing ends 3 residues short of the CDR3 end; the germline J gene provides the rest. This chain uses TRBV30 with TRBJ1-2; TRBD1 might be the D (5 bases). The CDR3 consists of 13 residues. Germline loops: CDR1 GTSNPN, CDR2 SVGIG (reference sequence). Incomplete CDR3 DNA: TGTGCCTGGAGTAACGGACCCCTACAGGAC. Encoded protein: CAWSNGPLQD. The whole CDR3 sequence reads CAWSNGPLQDYTF.

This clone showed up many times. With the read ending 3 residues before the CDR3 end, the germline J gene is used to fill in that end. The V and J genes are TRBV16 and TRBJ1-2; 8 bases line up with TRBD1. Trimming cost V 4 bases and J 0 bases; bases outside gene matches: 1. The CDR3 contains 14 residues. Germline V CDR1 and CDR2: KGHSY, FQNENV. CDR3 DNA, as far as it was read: TGTGCCAGCAGCCGACAGGGGACTAACTATGGC. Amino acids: CASSRQGTNYG. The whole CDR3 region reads CASSRQGTNYGYTF.

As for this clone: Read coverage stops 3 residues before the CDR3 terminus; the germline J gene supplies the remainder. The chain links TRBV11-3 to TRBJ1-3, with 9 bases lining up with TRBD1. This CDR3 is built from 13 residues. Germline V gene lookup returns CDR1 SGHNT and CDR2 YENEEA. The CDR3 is CASSLRQGGTIYF. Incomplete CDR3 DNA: TGTGCCAGCAGCCTCCGACAGGGGGGAACC.

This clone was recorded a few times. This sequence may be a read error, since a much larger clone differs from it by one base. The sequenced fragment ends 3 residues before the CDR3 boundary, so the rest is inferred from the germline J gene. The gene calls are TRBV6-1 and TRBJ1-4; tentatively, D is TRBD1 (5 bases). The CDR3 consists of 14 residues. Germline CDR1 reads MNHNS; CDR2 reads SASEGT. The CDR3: CATSAGPYNSPLFF. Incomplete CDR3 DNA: TGTGCCACCAGTGCAGGGCCTTATAATTCACCA.

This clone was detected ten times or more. The CDR3 loop reads CASTLQGAETQYF. The CDR3 DNA, read in part, is TGTGCCAGCACCCTTCAGGGGGCCGAGACC. This sequence joins TRBV28 and TRBJ2-5, with 8 bases aligning to TRBD1. The read stops 3 residues short of the end of the CDR3; the missing end is completed from the germline J gene. CDR1 MDHEN and CDR2 SYDVKM come from the germline V gene. CDR3 length: 13 residues. The V gene end was trimmed by 7 bases and the J gene end by 5 bases; junction bases not matched to a gene: 6.

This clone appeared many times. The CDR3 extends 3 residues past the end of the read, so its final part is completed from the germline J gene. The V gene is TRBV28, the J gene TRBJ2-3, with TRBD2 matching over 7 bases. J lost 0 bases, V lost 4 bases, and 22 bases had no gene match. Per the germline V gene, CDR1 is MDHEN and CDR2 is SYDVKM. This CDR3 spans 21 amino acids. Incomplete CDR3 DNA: TGTGCCAGCAGTTCCGTGAGGGGTGGGAGGGGTACGTCTACTAGCACAGATACG. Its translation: CASSSVRGGRGTSTSTDT. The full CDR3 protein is CASSSVRGGRGTSTSTDTQYF.

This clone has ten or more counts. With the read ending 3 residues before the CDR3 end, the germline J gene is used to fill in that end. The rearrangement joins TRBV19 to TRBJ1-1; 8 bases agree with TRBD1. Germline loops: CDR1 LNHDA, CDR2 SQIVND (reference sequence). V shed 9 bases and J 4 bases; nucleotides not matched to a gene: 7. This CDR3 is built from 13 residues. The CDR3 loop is CASWQGASTEAFF. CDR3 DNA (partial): TGTGCCAGCTGGCAGGGGGCGAGCACTGAA.